The 3 T cell receptor beta chains listed next were all sequenced from one sample in a study of blood T cell repertoires in COVID-19. The protocol was immunoSEQ multiplex PCR, while the TCRdb copy is restricted to in-frame clones and leaves out a portion. The sample has approximately 260,000 clones, 88% seen once. Sequenced material: PBMCs or T cells enriched from blood (not recorded which). These receptors were obtained from a middle-aged woman with acute COVID-19.

This clone was detected once. The chain couples TRBV5-1 to TRBJ2-5; 7 bases line up with TRBD2. Germline V gene lookup returns CDR1 SGHRS and CDR2 YFSETQ. The V gene end was trimmed by 0 bases and the J gene end by 5 bases; junction bases not matched to a gene: 4. The CDR3 sequence is 14 residues long. The CDR3 loop reads CASSLDSAGETQYF. The CDR3 DNA follows: TGCGCCAGCAGCTTGGACTCAGCGGGGGAGACCCAGTACTTC.

The rearrangement joins TRBV18 to TRBJ2-1; D gene unclear. The V and J ends lost 3 bases and 7 bases respectively, with 7 bases between them. The CDR3 totals 12 residues. Germline-derived CDR1 and CDR2 are KGHSH and LQKENI. The CDR3 sequence is CASSPDFNEQFF. The DNA of the CDR3 is TGTGCCAGCTCACCCGACTTTAATGAGCAGTTCTTC.

The chain combines TRBV2 with TRBJ1-1; TRBD1 agrees at 8 bases. V lost 6 bases and J lost 2; bases outside the gene matches: 5. The CDR3 extends over 14 amino acids. Germline V gives CDR1 SNHLY, CDR2 FYNNEI. CDR3 protein: CASRNRGTNTEAFF. CDR3 in DNA: TGTGCCAGCAGGAACAGGGGGACTAACACTGAAGCTTTCTTT.